A selection of T cell receptor beta chains follows, all from one sample in a study of T-cell memory formation after mild COVID-19. TCRdb processed the 5' RACE reads anew with MiXCR; each CDR3 protein has one entry. The sample contains around 150,000 distinct CDR3 sequences, 13% to 15% of which appear only once. The specimen was PBMCs or a T cell subset sorted from them (not recorded which). These receptors were obtained from an adult woman who had mild COVID-19 (a few samples of this study predate the infection). Cell type and time point are not known. Both conserved end residues are part of each CDR3. D genes are given only for firm matches. The size of a clone is reported for some rows only, either as once, few or many, or as a class for expanded clones.

d_call: .
v_call: TRBV20-1
clone_size: few
j_call: TRBJ2-2
cdr3_aa: CSARDATRGAGELFF
cdr3_nt: TGCAGTGCTAGAGATGCGACACGGGGAGCCGGGGAGCTGTTTTTT

d_call: .
v_call: TRBV20-1
clone_size: .
j_call: TRBJ2-3
cdr3_aa: CSATSGTRLLDTQYF
cdr3_nt: TGCAGTGCTACCTCCGGGACGAGACTTCTGGATACGCAGTATTTT

d_call: TRBD1
v_call: TRBV27
clone_size: .
j_call: TRBJ2-3
cdr3_aa: CASSLTTGDTQYF
cdr3_nt: TGTGCCAGCAGCCTAACGACAGGGGATACGCAGTATTTT

d_call: .
v_call: TRBV20-1
clone_size: .
j_call: TRBJ2-1
cdr3_aa: CSARVGGSPSEQFF
cdr3_nt: TGCAGTGCTAGAGTTGGCGGGTCCCCCTCCGAGCAGTTCTTC

d_call: TRBD2
v_call: TRBV7-2
clone_size: few
j_call: TRBJ2-1
cdr3_aa: CASSSGLAGITHEQFF
cdr3_nt: TGTGCCAGCAGCTCCGGGCTAGCGGGAATTACCCATGAGCAGTTCTTC

d_call: .
v_call: TRBV7-2
clone_size: many
j_call: TRBJ2-7
cdr3_aa: CASSLVGYEQYF
cdr3_nt: TGCGCCAGCAGCTTGGTGGGCTACGAGCAGTACTTC

d_call: .
v_call: TRBV6-2/TRBV6-3
clone_size: few
j_call: TRBJ2-4
cdr3_aa: CASSYSGLGAKNIQYF
cdr3_nt: TGTGCCAGCAGTTACTCGGGGCTTGGGGCCAAAAACATTCAGTACTTC

d_call: TRBD2
v_call: TRBV5-5
clone_size: few
j_call: TRBJ2-2
cdr3_aa: CASSPQGGLATGELFF
cdr3_nt: TGTGCCAGCAGCCCCCAGGGGGGACTAGCCACCGGGGAGCTGTTTTTT

d_call: .
v_call: TRBV6-5
clone_size: .
j_call: TRBJ1-2
cdr3_aa: CASSYEGSWGYGYTF
cdr3_nt: TGTGCCAGCAGTTACGAGGGAAGCTGGGGATATGGCTACACCTTC

d_call: .
v_call: TRBV30
clone_size: .
j_call: TRBJ2-7
cdr3_aa: CACSLSGGVDEQYF
cdr3_nt: TGTGCCTGCTCCCTATCCGGAGGTGTGGACGAGCAGTACTTC

d_call: .
v_call: TRBV9
clone_size: .
j_call: TRBJ2-5
cdr3_aa: CASSVHSPGLGQETQYF
cdr3_nt: TGTGCCAGCAGCGTCCATTCTCCGGGCCTGGGACAAGAGACCCAGTACTTC

d_call: .
v_call: TRBV7-6
clone_size: .
j_call: TRBJ1-4
cdr3_aa: CASSLRPRTTNEKLFF
cdr3_nt: TGTGCCAGCAGCTTACGGCCCCGCACAACTAATGAAAAACTGTTTTTT

d_call: TRBD1
v_call: TRBV24-1
clone_size: .
j_call: TRBJ2-5
cdr3_aa: CATSDPRGQGLRETQYF
cdr3_nt: TGTGCCACCAGTGATCCCCGGGGACAGGGTCTTCGAGAGACCCAGTACTTC

d_call: .
v_call: TRBV19
clone_size: .
j_call: TRBJ2-1
cdr3_aa: CASSMHPRDYNEQFF
cdr3_nt: TGTGCCAGTAGTATGCACCCAAGGGACTACAATGAGCAGTTCTTC

d_call: .
v_call: TRBV12-3/TRBV12-4
clone_size: .
j_call: TRBJ2-1
cdr3_aa: CASSLNRWSYNEQFF
cdr3_nt: TGTGCCAGCAGTTTGAACAGGTGGTCCTACAATGAGCAGTTCTTC

d_call: TRBD2
v_call: TRBV7-8
clone_size: few
j_call: TRBJ2-1
cdr3_aa: CASSLEVPFLGRVENEQFF
cdr3_nt: TGTGCCAGCAGCTTAGAGGTCCCGTTCCTCGGGAGGGTCGAGAATGAGCAGTTCTTC

d_call: TRBD1
v_call: TRBV4-1
clone_size: many
j_call: TRBJ1-2
cdr3_aa: CASSPGQGRWYGYTF
cdr3_nt: TGCGCCAGCAGCCCGGGACAGGGTCGCTGGTATGGCTACACCTTC

d_call: .
v_call: TRBV7-8
clone_size: .
j_call: TRBJ2-3
cdr3_aa: CASSALGGRGVKSGSTDTQYF
cdr3_nt: TGTGCCAGCAGCGCCCTAGGCGGACGAGGTGTGAAAAGCGGAAGCACAGATACGCAGTATTTT

d_call: TRBD2
v_call: TRBV9
clone_size: .
j_call: TRBJ2-5
cdr3_aa: CASSVGRLAGAGETQYF
cdr3_nt: TGTGCCAGCAGCGTAGGTCGACTAGCGGGAGCGGGAGAGACCCAGTACTTC

d_call: .
v_call: TRBV2
clone_size: few
j_call: TRBJ2-3
cdr3_aa: CASSETGPDTQYF
cdr3_nt: TGTGCCAGCAGTGAAACGGGCCCAGATACGCAGTATTTT

d_call: TRBD2
v_call: TRBV11-3
clone_size: .
j_call: TRBJ2-7
cdr3_aa: CASSPRGEHTPYEQYF
cdr3_nt: TGTGCCAGCAGCCCCCGGGGGGAACATACCCCCTACGAGCAGTACTTC

d_call: TRBD1
v_call: TRBV15
clone_size: few
j_call: TRBJ1-1
cdr3_aa: CATSRDWATGGSTEAFF
cdr3_nt: TGTGCCACCAGCAGAGATTGGGCGACAGGGGGGAGCACTGAAGCTTTCTTT